This is a list of T cell receptor beta chains from one sample in a study of T cells in Graves' hyperthyroidism and ophthalmopathy. TCRdb processed the multiplex PCR reads anew with MiXCR; each CDR3 protein has one entry. Of 500,000 to 650,000 distinct CDR3 sequences detected, roughly 18% appear once; the ten largest clones hold approximately 15%. Sequencing was carried out using blood. The receptors stem from a woman aged 18-35 years with Graves' ophthalmopathy. CDR3s include the opening cysteine and the closing phenylalanine or tryptophan. A D gene is named only where the DNA matches it firmly. A row's size may be missing; if present it is once, few, many or a size class.

len,j_gene,d_gene,abundance,v_gene,CDR3nt,CDR3aa
18,TRBJ1-6,NA,many,TRBV28,TGTGCCAGCAGTTCCAGGGACACTGCTTGGGGGAATAATTCACCCCTCCACTTT,CASSSRDTAWGNNSPLHF
14,TRBJ2-7,TRBD2,many,TRBV6-2/TRBV6-3,TGTGCCAGCAGTTACACGGGAGGGCCATCCGAGCAGTACTTC,CASSYTGGPSEQYF
15,TRBJ1-1,NA,once,TRBV25-1,TGTGCCAGCAGTGAATGGGGGGGCATGAACACTGAAGCTTTCTTT,CASSEWGGMNTEAFF
15,TRBJ2-5,NA,many,TRBV30,TGTGCCTGGAGCAGGGGGGGGTCTGGAGAAGAGACCCAGTACTTC,CAWSRGGSGEETQYF
13,TRBJ1-6,NA,many,TRBV30,TGTGCCTGGAGTGTAGGGGATAATTCACCCCTCCACTTT,CAWSVGDNSPLHF
16,TRBJ1-5,NA,few,TRBV6-1,TGTGCCAGCAGGCCCGTCGGGTCCGGCGGTACTCAGCCCCAGCATTTT,CASRPVGSGGTQPQHF
15,TRBJ1-5,NA,NA,TRBV15,TGTGCCACCAGCAGAGATCTAGGAGGGTTGGAGCCCCAGCATTTT,CATSRDLGGLEPQHF
15,TRBJ2-7,TRBD2,many,TRBV30,TGTGCCTGGAGTGTACCGACGGGGGGGAACTACGAGCAGTACTTC,CAWSVPTGGNYEQYF
18,TRBJ2-3,NA,NA,TRBV12-3/TRBV12-4,TGTGCCAGCAGTTTAGCGCTGGGGGGGGGGCTCGGGCCAGATACGCAGTATTTT,CASSLALGGGLGPDTQYF
14,TRBJ2-2,NA,few,TRBV7-9,TGTGCCAGCAGCTTCGGATCGGGCACCGGGGAGCTGTTTTTT,CASSFGSGTGELFF
14,TRBJ2-1,TRBD2,NA,TRBV20-1,TGCAGTGCTCTGACTAGCGGGAGTATTAGTGAGCAGTTCTTC,CSALTSGSISEQFF
14,TRBJ1-6,NA,NA,TRBV4-3,TGCGCCAGCAGCCAAGAGGGCAGAAGTTCACCCCTCCACTTT,CASSQEGRSSPLHF
14,TRBJ2-5,NA,many,TRBV13,TGTGCCAGCAGCTTATCGGGACGCCAAGAGACCCAGTACTTC,CASSLSGRQETQYF
12,TRBJ2-1,TRBD1,many,TRBV30,TGTGCCCGGGACAGGGGTGGAGATGAGCAGTTCTTC,CARDRGGDEQFF
10,TRBJ1-2,NA,many,TRBV11-2,TGTGCCAGCAGCCCAGCCGGCTACACCTTC,CASSPAGYTF
13,TRBJ1-1,TRBD1,many,TRBV12-5,TGTGCTAGTGGATATACAGGGGGCACTGAAGCTTTCTTT,CASGYTGGTEAFF
12,TRBJ2-5,NA,NA,TRBV20-1,TGCAGTGCGGATGGGTTACAAGAGACCCAGTACTTC,CSADGLQETQYF
15,TRBJ2-1,NA,NA,TRBV12-3/TRBV12-4,TGTGCCAGCAGTTCGGGACGGGGCCGCAGGGAGACCCAGTTCTTC,CASSSGRGRRETQFF
15,TRBJ2-3,NA,few,TRBV11-1,TGTGCCAGCAGCTTAGCGCGGGACAACACAGATACGCAGTATTTT,CASSLARDNTDTQYF
15,TRBJ1-5,NA,NA,TRBV4-2,TGTGCCAGCAGCCAGGCCTCGGGGGGCCGTCGGCCCCAGCATTTT,CASSQASGGRRPQHF
14,TRBJ2-7,NA,many,TRBV5-6,TGTGCCAGCAGCTGGGGGAGCCCCGCGAGGGAGCAGTACTTC,CASSWGSPAREQYF
14,TRBJ2-5,NA,many,TRBV3-1,TGTGCCAGCAGCCAAGGGGTCGGAGAAGAGACCCAGTACTTC,CASSQGVGEETQYF
14,TRBJ2-7,TRBD1,few,TRBV6-5,TGTGCCAGCAGTTACGGACAGGGACGTGCCGAGCAGTACTTC,CASSYGQGRAEQYF
16,TRBJ2-6,NA,NA,TRBV6-4,TGTGCCAGCAGTTTATCGGGGTGGGCTGGGGCCAACGTCCTGACTTTC,CASSLSGWAGANVLTF
13,TRBJ2-1,NA,many,TRBV6-1,TGTGCCAGCAGTGTACTAGAAGTCAATGAGCAGTTCTTC,CASSVLEVNEQFF